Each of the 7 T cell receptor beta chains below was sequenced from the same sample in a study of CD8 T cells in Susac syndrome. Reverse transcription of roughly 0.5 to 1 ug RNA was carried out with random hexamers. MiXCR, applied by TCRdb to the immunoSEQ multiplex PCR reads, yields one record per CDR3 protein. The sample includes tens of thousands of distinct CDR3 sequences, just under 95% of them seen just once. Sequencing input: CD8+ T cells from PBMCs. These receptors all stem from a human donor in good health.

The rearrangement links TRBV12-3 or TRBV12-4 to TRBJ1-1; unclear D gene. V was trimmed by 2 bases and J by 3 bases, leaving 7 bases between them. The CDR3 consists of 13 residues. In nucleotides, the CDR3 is TGTGCCAGCAGTTTAACGGGTTACACTGAAGCTTTCTTT. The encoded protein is CASSLTGYTEAFF.

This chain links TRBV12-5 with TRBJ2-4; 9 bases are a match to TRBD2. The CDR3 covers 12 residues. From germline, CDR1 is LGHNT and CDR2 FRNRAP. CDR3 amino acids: CAEEGSGGKKYF. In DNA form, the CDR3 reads TGTGCCGAGGAGGGTAGCGGGGGCAAGAAGTACTTC.

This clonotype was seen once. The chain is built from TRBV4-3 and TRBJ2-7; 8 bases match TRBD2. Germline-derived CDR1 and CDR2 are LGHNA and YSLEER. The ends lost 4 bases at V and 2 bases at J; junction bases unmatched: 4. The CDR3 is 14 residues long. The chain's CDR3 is CASSPYGGAYEQYF. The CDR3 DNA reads TGCGCCAGCAGCCCCTACGGGGGGGCCTACGAGCAGTACTTC.

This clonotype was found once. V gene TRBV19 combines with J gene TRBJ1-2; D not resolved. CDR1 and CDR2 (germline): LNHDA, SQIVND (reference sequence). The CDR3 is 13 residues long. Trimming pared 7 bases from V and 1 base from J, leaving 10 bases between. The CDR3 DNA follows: TGTGCCAGTAACCCAGGCTTTAACTATGGCTACACCTTC. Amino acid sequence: CASNPGFNYGYTF.

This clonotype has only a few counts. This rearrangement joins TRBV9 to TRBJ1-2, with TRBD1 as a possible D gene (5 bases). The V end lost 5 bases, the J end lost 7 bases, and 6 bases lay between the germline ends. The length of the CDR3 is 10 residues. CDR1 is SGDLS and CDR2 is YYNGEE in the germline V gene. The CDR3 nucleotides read TGTGCCAGCAGTGGGGGTGGCTACACCTTC. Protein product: CASSGGGYTF.

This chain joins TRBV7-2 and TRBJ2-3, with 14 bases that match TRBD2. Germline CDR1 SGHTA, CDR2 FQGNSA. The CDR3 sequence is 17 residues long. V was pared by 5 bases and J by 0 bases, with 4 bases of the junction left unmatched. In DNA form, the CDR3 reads TGTGCCAGCAGCCTCCGGACTAGCGGGGGGAGCACAGATACGCAGTATTTT. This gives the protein CASSLRTSGGSTDTQYF.

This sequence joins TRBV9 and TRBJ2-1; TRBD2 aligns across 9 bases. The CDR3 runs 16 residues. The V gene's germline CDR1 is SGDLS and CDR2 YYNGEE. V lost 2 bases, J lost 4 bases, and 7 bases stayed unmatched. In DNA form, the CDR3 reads TGTGCCAGCAGCGTCCGGAGCGGGGGGCAGTACAATGAGCAGTTCTTC. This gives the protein CASSVRSGGQYNEQFF. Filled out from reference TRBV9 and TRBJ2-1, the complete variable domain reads DSGVTQTPKHLITATGQRVTLRCSPRSGDLSVYWYQQSLDQGLQFLIQYYNGEERAKGNILERFSAQQFPDLHSELNLSSLELGDSALYFCASSVRSGGQYNEQFFGPGTRLTVL.